The rows below give T cell receptor beta chains drawn from one sample of a study of cytomegalovirus exposure and HLA in healthy donors. Profiling relied on immunoSEQ multiplex PCR, and the TCRdb table lists in-frame clones only, not all of them. The sample yields around 120,000 clones, around 87% seen once. Sequenced: PBMCs. These receptors came from a woman aged 18-29 years in good health and CMV-seropositive. CDR3s include the opening cysteine and the closing phenylalanine or tryptophan. The D gene is left open where the match is weak. Clone size is not always given. Where it is, it says once, few, many or a class for expanded clones.

TRBV4-1,TRBD1,TRBJ1-1,NA,TGCGCCAGCAGCCAAGGAGACAGGGTGAGAAACACTGAAGCTTTCTTT,CASSQGDRVRNTEAFF
TRBV30,TRBD2,TRBJ2-1,NA,TGTGCCTGGAATACAGGGACTAGCGGGCCGGCCTTCCACTCCTACAATGAGCAGTTCTTC,CAWNTGTSGPAFHSYNEQFF
TRBV29-1,NA,TRBJ1-2,NA,TGCAGCGTAACTGACAGTACTAACTATGGCTACACCTTC,CSVTDSTNYGYTF
TRBV18,TRBD1,TRBJ2-4,NA,TGTGCCAGCTCACCAACAGGGGTAATTTCAAACATTCAGTACTTC,CASSPTGVISNIQYF
TRBV11-1,NA,TRBJ1-1,NA,TGTGCCAGCAGCTTAGAGTCAGGGAGGACTGAAGCTTTCTTT,CASSLESGRTEAFF
TRBV13,NA,TRBJ2-2,NA,TGTGCCAGCAGCTTAGTAGCCGGGGAGCTGTTTTTT,CASSLVAGELFF
TRBV2,NA,TRBJ1-5,NA,TGTGCCAGCAGTGAAGTGAGGGGGTATCAGCCCCAGCATTTT,CASSEVRGYQPQHF
TRBV29-1,NA,TRBJ1-1,NA,TGCAGCGTTGAAGTTCAAGGGGGGGGCACTGAAGCTTTCTTT,CSVEVQGGGTEAFF
TRBV5-1,NA,TRBJ2-3,once,TGCGCCAGCAGCTTGGGGCAGGCTAGCACAGATACGCAGTATTTT,CASSLGQASTDTQYF
TRBV5-1,NA,TRBJ2-7,NA,TGCGCCAGCAGCAATCGTGGGGGGACTGTCTACGAGCAGTACTTC,CASSNRGGTVYEQYF
TRBV5-1,NA,TRBJ2-1,NA,TGCGCCAGCAGCTTGGGTACGGTACGGGATGAGCAGTTCTTC,CASSLGTVRDEQFF
TRBV2,NA,TRBJ1-1,NA,TGTGCCAGCAGTGTCGCGGGCACTGAAGCTTTCTTT,CASSVAGTEAFF
TRBV30,NA,TRBJ2-3,once,TGTGCCTGGAGTGTATCGGGGGGCACAGATACGCAGTATTTT,CAWSVSGGTDTQYF
TRBV5-6,NA,TRBJ1-4,NA,TGTGCCAGCAGCTTGTATTCGGAGGGGCAAATGAGTGAAAAACTGTTTTTT,CASSLYSEGQMSEKLFF
TRBV7-8,NA,TRBJ2-7,NA,TGTGCCAGCAGCTTAGCCTCCTTAAGCGGCGAACTCTCCTACGAGCAGTACTTC,CASSLASLSGELSYEQYF
TRBV11-2,TRBD2,TRBJ2-7,NA,TGTGCCAGCAGCTCCCTACGGGGGCGGGGGGGCGACGAGCAGTACTTC,CASSSLRGRGGDEQYF
TRBV18,NA,TRBJ1-3,NA,TGTGCCAGCTCGGCAGACAGGACTTCTGGAAACACCATATATTTT,CASSADRTSGNTIYF
TRBV6-5,NA,TRBJ1-1,NA,TGTGCCAGCAGTTACCGCACAGACACTGAAGCTTTCTTT,CASSYRTDTEAFF
TRBV11-2,NA,TRBJ1-1,NA,TGTGCCAGCAGCCCAATCGGTGCCGCCGTGGCGGGTGAAGCTTTCTTT,CASSPIGAAVAGEAFF
TRBV9,TRBD1,TRBJ2-7,NA,TGTGCCAGCAGCGTGACAACAGGGGAATACGAGCAGTACTTC,CASSVTTGEYEQYF
TRBV10-2,NA,TRBJ1-1,NA,TGCGCCACCATGGGACACATGAACACTGAAGCTTTCTTT,CATMGHMNTEAFF
TRBV6-5,TRBD2,TRBJ2-5,NA,TGTGCCAGCAGTTACCAGCGGGGGGTAGAGACCCAGTACTTC,CASSYQRGVETQYF
TRBV10-3,NA,TRBJ2-7,NA,TGTGCCATCAGTGAGTCCCGGGAAGTCTACGAGCAGTACTTC,CAISESREVYEQYF
TRBV4-2,NA,TRBJ2-7,NA,TGTGCCAGCAGCCGCGAGACGTCCCAGTACAGGGCTTCCTACGAGCAGTACTTC,CASSRETSQYRASYEQYF
TRBV11-2,NA,TRBJ2-7,NA,TGTGCCAGCAGCGCGGGACCATCATACGAGCAGTACTTC,CASSAGPSYEQYF
TRBV27,TRBD1,TRBJ1-1,NA,TGTGCCAGCAGTTTACGGACAGGATCTACTGAAGCTTTCTTT,CASSLRTGSTEAFF
TRBV19,TRBD1,TRBJ1-4,NA,TGTGCCAGTAGTAGGGACAGGAGTAAACTGTTTTTT,CASSRDRSKLFF
TRBV29-1,NA,TRBJ2-1,NA,TGCAGCGTTGAGGGCGACTCCTACAATGAGCAGTTCTTC,CSVEGDSYNEQFF
TRBV5-5,NA,TRBJ1-2,NA,TGTGCCAGCAGCTTGGTGGTTCGGGGTACCTCGCCCGGGGGCTACACCTTC,CASSLVVRGTSPGGYTF
TRBV7-9,NA,TRBJ2-1,once,TGTGCCAGCAGCTTAGAGACGGCAGCCCGGAGGGATGAGCAGTTCTTC,CASSLETAARRDEQFF
TRBV28,NA,TRBJ2-7,once,TGTGCCAGCAGTTTAGACGCGGGGGAGCAGTACTTC,CASSLDAGEQYF
TRBV4-1,TRBD2,TRBJ2-1,NA,TGCGCCAGCAGCCATGAAAGACTAGCGGGGGGCGATGAGCAGTTCTTC,CASSHERLAGGDEQFF
TRBV14,TRBD1,TRBJ1-4,NA,TGTGCCAGCAGTCTCACAGGGGCGCACAATGAAAAACTGTTTTTT,CASSLTGAHNEKLFF
TRBV13,NA,TRBJ1-2,NA,TGTGCCAGCAGCTTAGTGGAGCGGAGGGGCTATGGCTACACCTTC,CASSLVERRGYGYTF
TRBV6-5,TRBD1,TRBJ1-3,NA,TGTGCCAGCAGCCCAGACAGGGCCAATGGAAACACCATATATTTT,CASSPDRANGNTIYF
TRBV27,TRBD2,TRBJ2-2,NA,TGTGCCAGCAGTTTACTGGCGGGAGGACTCACCGGGGAGCTGTTTTTT,CASSLLAGGLTGELFF
TRBV4-2,NA,TRBJ1-5,NA,TGTGCCAGCAGCCAAGATCCAGGGGTCAGCAATCAGCCCCAGCATTTT,CASSQDPGVSNQPQHF
TRBV19,NA,TRBJ1-2,NA,TGTGCCAGTAGTCCTGGACACGCCTATGGCTACACCTTC,CASSPGHAYGYTF
TRBV25-1,NA,TRBJ1-2,NA,TGTGCCAGCAGTGAAGAGAGATATGGCTACACCTTC,CASSEERYGYTF
TRBV4-1,NA,TRBJ2-3,NA,TGCGCCAGCAGCCAAGACGGGGGAGGCACAGATACGCAGTATTTT,CASSQDGGGTDTQYF
TRBV27,TRBD1,TRBJ2-7,once,TGTGCCAGCAGCATCGGACAGGGAGGCGAGCAGTACTTC,CASSIGQGGEQYF
TRBV2,NA,TRBJ1-2,NA,TGTGCCAGCAGCGACGGGTCAGAGGATGGCTACACCTTC,CASSDGSEDGYTF
TRBV5-4,NA,TRBJ1-1,NA,TGTGCCAGCAGCTTGGGACAGGAGGTTTACGCTGAAGCTTTCTTT,CASSLGQEVYAEAFF
TRBV13,TRBD1,TRBJ1-2,NA,TGTGCCAGCAGCTTAGGGGACAGGGGGGCCTATGGCTACACCTTC,CASSLGDRGAYGYTF
TRBV29-1,NA,TRBJ1-3,NA,TGCAGCGTGCGGACAGTACACTCTGGAAACACCATATATTTT,CSVRTVHSGNTIYF
TRBV12-5,NA,TRBJ2-1,NA,TGTGCTAGTTCCTTTAGCGAGTACAATGAGCAGTTCTTC,CASSFSEYNEQFF
TRBV4-1,NA,TRBJ1-1,NA,TGCGCCAGCAGCCAACCACGACAGCGAGGCACTGAAGCTTTCTTT,CASSQPRQRGTEAFF
TRBV2,TRBD2,TRBJ2-1,NA,TGTGCCAGCTTCTCGCGGGGGGTCACCAATGAGCAGTTCTTC,CASFSRGVTNEQFF
TRBV27,TRBD1,TRBJ1-6,few,TGTGCCAGCAGTCCAATCGGGACAGGGAATTCACCCCTCCACTTT,CASSPIGTGNSPLHF
TRBV18,TRBD1,TRBJ1-1,NA,TGTGCCAGCTCAGTAGCGGACAGGAGCGGGACTGAAGCTTTCTTT,CASSVADRSGTEAFF
TRBV7-6,NA,TRBJ2-2,few,TGTGCCAGCAGCCCGATCTTAGACACCGGGGAGCTGTTTTTT,CASSPILDTGELFF
TRBV28,TRBD1,TRBJ1-2,few,TGTGCCAGTCGGACAGGGGGTGACTATGGCTACACCTTC,CASRTGGDYGYTF
TRBV4-2,TRBD2,TRBJ2-7,NA,TGTGCCAGCAGCCAGGCAGGGACTAGCGGGGCCTACGAGCAGTACTTC,CASSQAGTSGAYEQYF
TRBV19,TRBD1,TRBJ2-1,NA,TGTGCCAGTAGTCCGGACAGGGCCCTCTCCTACAATGAGCAGTTCTTC,CASSPDRALSYNEQFF
TRBV30,NA,TRBJ2-7,NA,TGTGCCTGGCGGACAATTTCCTACGAGCAGTACTTC,CAWRTISYEQYF